These 6 T cell receptor beta chains share one sample of origin, sequenced in a study of cytomegalovirus exposure and HLA in healthy donors. The PCR ran on 60 Vbeta and 13 Jbeta primers. The protocol was immunoSEQ multiplex PCR, while the TCRdb copy is restricted to in-frame clones and leaves out a portion. The sample holds around 120,000 clones, more than 60% seen once. Sequencing used PBMCs. The receptors originated from a man younger than 45 in good health and CMV-seronegative.

The V call is TRBV10-3, the J call TRBJ1-6; TRBD1 agrees at 8 bases. The CDR3 is 14 residues long. Per the germline V gene, CDR1 is ENHRY and CDR2 is SYGVKD. After removal of 8 bases from V and 8 bases from J, the junction contained 8 bases not matched to a gene. This CDR3 is CAIGEQGGDSPLHF. CDR3 DNA: TGTGCCATCGGAGAACAGGGGGGAGATTCACCCCTCCACTTT.

This chain joins TRBV19 and TRBJ2-1; 8 positions agree with TRBD2. V lost 3 bases to trimming and J lost 8 bases; unmatched junction nucleotides: 3. The CDR3 length is 13 residues. The germline CDR1 and CDR2 sequences are LNHDA and SQIVND (reference sequence). The CDR3 reads CASSIGTRDEQFF. The CDR3 DNA reads as TGTGCCAGTAGTATTGGGACTAGAGATGAGCAGTTCTTC.

This clone was recorded once. The chain carries TRBV28 and TRBJ2-7; 7 bases fit TRBD1. The CDR3 consists of 14 residues. From germline, CDR1 is MDHEN and CDR2 SYDVKM. V was pared by 7 bases and J by 3 bases, with 9 bases of the junction left unmatched. CDR3 region: CASNPGQNLYEQYF. CDR3 nucleotides: TGTGCCAGCAACCCGGGACAGAATCTCTACGAGCAGTACTTC.

The gene calls are TRBV2 and TRBJ2-5; 8 nucleotides agree with TRBD1. The V segment lost 8 bases and the J segment 0 bases; nucleotides outside the gene matches: 5. From germline, CDR1 is SNHLY and CDR2 FYNNEI. The CDR3 has 14 residues. This chain's CDR3 is CASGGQDHQETQYF. In nucleotides, the CDR3 is TGTGCCAGCGGGGGACAGGACCACCAAGAGACCCAGTACTTC. The complete variable domain, with remaining parts taken from reference TRBV2 and TRBJ2-5, reads EPEVTQTPSHQVTQMGQEVILRCVPISNHLYFYWYRQILGQKVEFLVSFYNNEISEKSEIFDDQFSVERPDGSNFTLKIRSTKLEDSAMYFCASGGQDHQETQYFGPGTRLLVL.

The V call is TRBV9, the J call TRBJ2-7, with D tentatively TRBD1 (6 bases). Deletions cut 4 bases from V and 1 base from J, with 18 bases between. CDR1 SGDLS and CDR2 YYNGEE come from the germline V gene. The CDR3 extends over 16 amino acids. CDR3 sequence reads: CASSLRDTGASYEQYF. In DNA, the CDR3 is TGTGCCAGCAGCTTACGGGACACCGGAGCTTCCTACGAGCAGTACTTC.

This clone was observed a single time. The rearrangement links TRBV27 to TRBJ2-3, with 9 bases that match TRBD2. Germline CDR1 is MNHEY and CDR2 is SMNVEV (reference sequence). V lost 3 bases and J lost 3; bases outside the gene matches: 7. The CDR3 runs 16 residues. CDR3: CASSFRLAGWTDTQYF. Written as DNA, the CDR3 is TGTGCCAGCAGTTTTAGGCTAGCGGGGTGGACAGATACGCAGTATTTT.